A single sample gave rise to the 19 T cell receptor beta chains below, sequenced in a study of blood T cell repertoires in COVID-19. Profiled with immunoSEQ multiplex PCR; TCRdb holds only in-frame clones, not every one. The sample carries 150,000 to 160,000 clones, roughly 80% recorded once. The sequenced material came from peripheral blood. These receptors were collected from a man between 60 and 70 years old with acute or convalescent COVID-19.

In this sample, this clone turned up a few times. At one of its ends the junction is not consistent with the germline gene, which may arise from a read error. The chain is built from TRBV4-3 and TRBJ2-7; a possible D gene is TRBD2 (6 bases). The CDR3 length is 15 residues. Germline V gene lookup returns CDR1 LGHNA and CDR2 YSLEER. The CDR3 spells CASSQEYWGDGHMIF. The CDR3 coding sequence is TGCGCCAGCAGCCAAGAATATTGGGGGGACGGACATATGATCTTC.

The rearrangement joins TRBV3-1 (or the pseudogene TRBV3-2) to TRBJ1-6; 9 bases map to TRBD1. V was clipped by 8 bases and J by 7 bases; unmatched bases: 9. The CDR3 is 15 residues long. Germline V gene lookup returns CDR1 LGHDT and CDR2 YNNKEL (reference sequence). CDR3 sequence reads: CASHYYGTGNSPLHF. The CDR3 DNA follows: TGTGCCAGCCACTACTACGGGACAGGGAATTCACCCCTCCACTTT.

CDR3 residues: CASSLDQNSPLHF. CDR3 sequence (DNA): TGTGCCAGCAGCTTAGACCAGAATTCACCCCTCCACTTT. The chain employs TRBV11-3 and TRBJ1-6; D is unclear. In germline, CDR1 is SGHNT, CDR2 YENEEA. The CDR3 totals 13 residues. Trimming left V 0 bases short and J 7 bases short, with 4 bases between.

J is TRBJ2-2 and V is TRBV5-1, with TRBD2 identical over 12 bases. Trimming took 3 bases from V and 4 from J; bases not matched to a gene: 4. Germline V gene sequence: CDR1 SGHRS, CDR2 YFSETQ. CDR3 length: 16 residues. CDR3 amino acids: CASSSSGGAGTGELFF. CDR3 DNA sequence: TGCGCCAGCAGCTCTAGCGGGGGGGCCGGCACCGGGGAGCTGTTTTTT.

The chain recombines TRBV4-3 with TRBJ2-1; possibly TRBD2 for D (6 bases). V shed 0 bases and J shed 7 bases, with 19 bases lying between them. Germline CDR1 and CDR2: LGHNA and YSLEER. The CDR3 is 17 amino acids. The CDR3 region has the DNA TGCGCCAGCAGCCAAGATTTAGCGGCGCTGGCAGTGAATGAGCAGTTCTTC. Encoded protein: CASSQDLAALAVNEQFF.

The V call is TRBV19, the J call TRBJ2-6; 9 bases match TRBD1. The CDR3 consists of 18 residues. V lost 7 bases to trimming and J lost 2 bases; unmatched junction nucleotides: 12. Germline CDR1 LNHDA, CDR2 SQIVND (reference sequence). CDR3 nucleotides: TGTGCCAGTACCAGCTCCGGGACAGGGTTCGCTGGGGCCAACGTCCTGACTTTC. Its protein is CASTSSGTGFAGANVLTF.

The V and J genes are TRBV30 and TRBJ1-6, with D perhaps TRBD1 (6 bases). The CDR3 totals 16 residues. The V gene's germline CDR1 is GTSNPN and CDR2 SVGIG (reference sequence). The ends were cut back, 5 bases at V and 5 bases at J, with 19 bases in the middle. Here the CDR3 DNA reads TGTGCCTGGGGGGGCCGGGGAAGGTTGGATAATTCACCCCTCCACTTT. Translated, it gives CAWGGRGRLDNSPLHF.

The chain employs TRBV6-6 and TRBJ2-5; D possibly corresponds to TRBD1 (6 bases). The CDR3 length is 14 residues. Per the germline V gene, CDR1 is MNHNY and CDR2 is SVGAGI (reference sequence). The germline V and J ends were trimmed by 8 bases and 2 bases, with 15 bases remaining between them. CDR3 sequence (DNA): TGTGCCAGCTCCCCGAGCAGGGGACAAGAGACCCAGTACTTC. It yields the protein CASSPSRGQETQYF.

V usage is TRBV5-4 and J usage is TRBJ2-2, with 9 bases lining up with TRBD1. Germline V CDR1 and CDR2: SGHNT, YYREEE (reference sequence). The CDR3 has 18 amino acids. J lost 5 bases, V lost 4 bases, and 15 bases had no gene match. The CDR3 DNA is TGTGCCAGCAGCAGTGGGGTACAGGGGGCGGCTGGGACCGGGGAGCTGTTTTTT. The encoded protein is CASSSGVQGAAGTGELFF.

J is TRBJ1-2 and V is TRBV6-6, with 9 positions matching TRBD1. Germline V lookup: CDR1 MNHNY, CDR2 SVGAGI (reference sequence). The CDR3 is 15 residues long. With V trimmed by 2 bases and J by 4 bases, 5 bases remained unmatched. CDR3 nucleotide sequence: TGTGCCAGCAGTTACGATACAGGGGGCGGCTATGGCTACACCTTC. It encodes CASSYDTGGGYGYTF.

Concerning this clone itself: The sample holds other DNA sequences that translate to the same CDR3. The chain is built from TRBV2 and TRBJ1-2; D is perhaps TRBD1 (5 bases). Germline values: CDR1 SNHLY, CDR2 FYNNEI. This CDR3 region has 12 residues. V lost 3 bases and J lost 5, with 7 bases in between. The CDR3 nucleotides are TGTGCCAGCAGTGATAGGGGTTATGGCTACACCTTC. This codes for CASSDRGYGYTF.

V usage is TRBV19 and J usage is TRBJ2-6; TRBD2 matches at 8 bases. The CDR3 is 15 amino acids. Germline V CDR1 and CDR2: LNHDA, SQIVND (reference sequence). V was clipped by 10 bases and J by 1 base; unmatched bases: 6. CDR3 DNA sequence: TGTGCCACCGGAGTAGCGGGGTCTGGGGCCAACGTCCTGACTTTC. It is translated as CATGVAGSGANVLTF.

The V and J genes are TRBV3-1 (or the pseudogene TRBV3-2) and TRBJ2-7, with TRBD1 matching 9 bases. J gave up 7 bases and V 1 base, and 11 bases lay outside the gene matches. The CDR3 loop spans 16 amino acids. The germline CDR1 and CDR2 sequences are LGHDT and YNNKEL (reference sequence). CDR3 in amino acids: CASSQAGTGRLAEQYF. The CDR3 DNA follows: TGTGCCAGCAGCCAAGCCGGGACAGGGAGATTAGCAGAGCAGTACTTC.

This clone was detected a few times. The chain is built from TRBV6-2 or TRBV6-3 and TRBJ2-5, with a weak D call TRBD2 (7 bases). The CDR3 is made up of 15 amino acids. Trimming removed 2 bases at V and 1 base at J, with 11 bases between. Germline loops: CDR1 MNHEY, CDR2 SVGEGT. CDR3 sequence (DNA): TGTGCCAGCAGTTACGCGGGGGCCAGCCAAGAGACCCAGTACTTC. Amino acid sequence: CASSYAGASQETQYF.

V usage is TRBV5-8 and J usage is TRBJ1-1, with 11 bases identical to TRBD1. CDR1 and CDR2 (germline): SGHTS, YDEGEE. V lost 7 bases to trimming and J lost 4 bases; unmatched junction nucleotides: 12. The CDR3 has 16 residues. The CDR3 DNA reads as TGTGCCAGCCGGAGGCCGGGACAGGGGGTCTCCACTGAAGCTTTCTTT. This codes for CASRRPGQGVSTEAFF.

CDR3 DNA sequence: TGTGCCAGCAGCCCCCGGGGGACAGTCACCGGGGAGCTGTTTTTT. As protein: CASSPRGTVTGELFF. V gene TRBV9 combines with J gene TRBJ2-2; D is possibly TRBD1 (7 bases). From germline, CDR1 is SGDLS and CDR2 YYNGEE. The CDR3 runs 15 residues. With 4 bases removed from V and 4 bases from J, the gap between germline ends came to 14 bases.

The DNA of the CDR3 is TGTGCCACCAGTGATCCCCTCACAGGGGTCAATGAGCAGTTCTTC. This sequence encodes CATSDPLTGVNEQFF. This chain connects TRBV24-1 to TRBJ2-1; the match to TRBD1 covers 7 bases. Unmatched junction bases numbered 7, after V lost 3 bases and J lost 6 bases. Germline V gene lookup returns CDR1 KGHDR and CDR2 SFDVKD. The CDR3 contains 15 residues.

CDR3 amino acids: CASSQDIQGSGELFF. For the CDR3, the DNA is TGCGCCAGCAGCCAAGATATCCAGGGGAGCGGGGAGCTGTTTTTT. This chain connects TRBV4-3 to TRBJ2-2, with D tentatively TRBD1 (6 bases). Trimming took 0 bases from V and 7 from J, leaving 12 bases between them. The CDR3 covers 15 residues. CDR1 is LGHNA, CDR2 YSLEER, per germline.

The V and J genes are TRBV10-3 and TRBJ1-1; D ambiguous. The CDR3 extends over 12 amino acids. CDR1 is ENHRY and CDR2 is SYGVKD in the germline V gene. Trimming cost V 0 bases and J 7 bases, with 6 bases left between them. The CDR3, as DNA: TGTGCCATCAGTGAGTCGACGGGTGAAGCTTTCTTT. Translating gives CAISESTGEAFF.